The clone carrying this TCR beta chain was detected once. What it binds is not known. This entry comes from a study of siplizumab effects on memory and regulatory T cells. Study-wide findings and caveats: Under siplizumab, an average around 69% of mappable alloreactive CD4+ clones were Treg-derived, compared with 26.9% in controls. To unstimulated subsets, only a minor fraction of alloreactive clones could be mapped.

The assay was immunoSEQ multiplex PCR, and TCRdb's table has in-frame clones only and misses some. The sample contains around 100,000 clones, under 95% of which appear only once. Germline CDR1 reads SGHAT; CDR2 reads FQNNGV. This CDR3 spans 17 amino acids. Trimming cost V 2 bases and J 5 bases; bases outside gene matches: 14. This clonotype was sampled from a human donor in good health. Material for sequencing was Tregs sorted from blood. The chain employs TRBV11-2 and TRBJ2-5; 7 positions match TRBD2. CDR3 sequence reads: CASSLWASGPPGETQYF. Written as DNA, the CDR3 is TGTGCCAGCAGCTTATGGGCTAGCGGTCCTCCTGGGGAGACCCAGTACTTC.